This T cell receptor (beta chain) is drawn from a study of cytomegalovirus exposure and HLA in healthy donors. Across the whole study: Earlier findings included roughly 100 million unique TCR beta sequences obtained from 150 million to 200 million T cells.

In its sample, this clone was seen a few times. What it recognizes is unknown. Findings and caveats of the study: An apparent linkage of common viral pathogens to several of the most significant clusters emerged in a later analysis. The authors later linked a missense DCLRE1C variant to TCR beta V- and J-gene trimming. Across HLA loci, a later analysis found differing TCR association rates, with DRB1 most and HLA-C fewest.

V dropped 6 bases and J dropped 7 bases, with 13 bases sitting between them. Germline-derived CDR1 and CDR2 are MNHNS and SASEGT. The CDR3 length is 12 residues. Primers included in the PCR were 60 Vbeta and 13 Jbeta primers. The assay was immunoSEQ multiplex PCR, and TCRdb's table has in-frame clones only and misses some. The table has under 200,000 clones, 84% seen once; the top ten hold around 0.37%. The receptor was isolated from a boy aged 2-15 years in good health and CMV-seronegative. The V and J genes are TRBV6-1 and TRBJ2-7; D gene unclear. The sequenced material came from PBMCs. The CDR3 DNA sequence: TGTGCCAGCAGGCCCCCAGGTTGGGAGCAGTACTTC. It translates to CASRPPGWEQYF.